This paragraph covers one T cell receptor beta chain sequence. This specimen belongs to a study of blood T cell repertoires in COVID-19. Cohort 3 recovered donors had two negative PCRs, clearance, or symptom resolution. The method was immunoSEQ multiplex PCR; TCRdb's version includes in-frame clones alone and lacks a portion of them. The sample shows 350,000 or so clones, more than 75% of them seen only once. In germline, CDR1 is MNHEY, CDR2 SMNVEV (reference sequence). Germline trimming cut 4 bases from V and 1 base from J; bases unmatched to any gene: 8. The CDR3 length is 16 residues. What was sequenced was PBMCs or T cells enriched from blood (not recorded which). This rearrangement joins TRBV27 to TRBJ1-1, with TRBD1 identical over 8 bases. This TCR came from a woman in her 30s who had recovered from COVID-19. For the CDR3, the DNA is TGTGCCAGCAGTTCCCGTACCGGGACAGGGAACACTGAAGCTTTCTTT. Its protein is CASSSRTGTGNTEAFF.